Sequencing of this T cell receptor beta chain was carried out in a study of control samples from healthy donors and cancer patients. The CDR3 consists of 12 residues. The germline CDR1 and CDR2 sequences are SGHTA and FQGNSA. Trimming stripped 1 base from V and 13 bases from J, with 13 bases between. Using immunoSEQ multiplex PCR, the repertoire was profiled, and TCRdb retains in-frame clones only, with some absent. The sample has under 200,000 clones, about 94% seen once. V usage is TRBV7-2 and J usage is TRBJ1-1, with unresolved D. The sequence was collected from a woman aged 55 to 70 in good health. Sequences were obtained from blood. The CDR3 bases are TGTGCCAGCAGCTTAGACCGCGCCCCGAGTTTCTTT. Encoded protein: CASSLDRAPSFF.